A single T cell receptor beta chain is shown here with its context. The antigen remains undetermined. Looked up from germline, CDR1 is LGHNA and CDR2 is YNFKEQ. The ends lost 1 base at V and 13 bases at J; junction bases unmatched: 11. CDR3 length: 16 residues. These data originate in a study of blood T cells in healthy people across ages. A second PCR of 7 to 11 cycles used a sample-barcoded 5' primer and a J-beta primer mix. The template-switch adaptor was a 5' adaptor with 12 random nucleotides. It tagged each cDNA molecule. One entry per CDR3 protein results from TCRdb running MiXCR on the 5' RACE reads. The profile covers hundreds of thousands of distinct CDR3 sequences, with 35% to 50% appearing a single time and about a sixth taken by the ten largest. Broader study findings: Older age coincided with a roughly linear decline in TCR beta diversity per million T cells.

This TCR came from a man at least 80 years old in good health. The source material was blood. The chain recombines TRBV4-2 with TRBJ2-4; TRBD1 matches at 12 bases. The CDR3 nucleotides read TGTGCCAGCAGCCAAGCCGGGACAGGGGGCTTCTGGGAGCAGTACTTC. Protein sequence: CASSQAGTGGFWEQYF.